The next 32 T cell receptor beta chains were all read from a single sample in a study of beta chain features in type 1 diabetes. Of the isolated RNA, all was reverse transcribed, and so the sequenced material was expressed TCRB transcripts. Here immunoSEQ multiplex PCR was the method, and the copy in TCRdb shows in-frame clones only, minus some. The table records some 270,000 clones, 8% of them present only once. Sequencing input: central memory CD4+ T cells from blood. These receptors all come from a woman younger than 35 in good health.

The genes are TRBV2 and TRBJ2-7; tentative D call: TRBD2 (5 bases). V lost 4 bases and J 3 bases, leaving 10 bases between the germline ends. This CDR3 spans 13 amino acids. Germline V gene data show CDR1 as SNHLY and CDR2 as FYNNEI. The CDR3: CASSGTSRYEQYF. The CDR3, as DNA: TGTGCCAGCAGTGGGACTTCTCGCTACGAGCAGTACTTC. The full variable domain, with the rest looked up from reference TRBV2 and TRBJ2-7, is EPEVTQTPSHQVTQMGQEVILRCVPISNHLYFYWYRQILGQKVEFLVSFYNNEISEKSEIFDDQFSVERPDGSNFTLKIRSTKLEDSAMYFCASSGTSRYEQYFGPGTRLTVT.

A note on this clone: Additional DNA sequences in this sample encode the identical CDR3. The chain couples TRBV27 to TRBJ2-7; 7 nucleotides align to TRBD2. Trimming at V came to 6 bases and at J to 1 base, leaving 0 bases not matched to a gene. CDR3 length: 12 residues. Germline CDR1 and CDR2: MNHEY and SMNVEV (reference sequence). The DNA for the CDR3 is TGTGCCAGCAGGGGAGGGTCCTACGAGCAGTACGTC. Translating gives CASRGGSYEQYV.

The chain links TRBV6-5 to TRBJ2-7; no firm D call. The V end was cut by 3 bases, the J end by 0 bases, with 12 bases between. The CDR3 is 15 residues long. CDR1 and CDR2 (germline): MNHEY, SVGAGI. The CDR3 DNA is TGTGCCAGCAGTTATTCCATAGTTAGCTCCTACGAGCAGTACTTC. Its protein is CASSYSIVSSYEQYF.

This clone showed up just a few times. DNA for the CDR3: TGTGCCAGCAGCAGGGGGGTCAACCTTGTCTCCTACAATGAGCAGTTCTTC. It yields the protein CASSRGVNLVSYNEQFF. The V gene is TRBV13, the J gene TRBJ2-1; D could derive from TRBD1 or TRBD2 (6 bases each). From germline, CDR1 is PRHDT and CDR2 FYEKMQ (reference sequence). Trimming took off 5 bases at V and 0 bases at J, with 17 bases between the two ends. The CDR3 totals 17 residues.

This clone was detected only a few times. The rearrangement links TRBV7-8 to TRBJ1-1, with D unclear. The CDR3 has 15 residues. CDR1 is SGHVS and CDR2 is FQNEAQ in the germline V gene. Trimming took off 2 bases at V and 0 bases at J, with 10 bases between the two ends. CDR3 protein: CASSLRLSLNTEAFF. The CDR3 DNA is TGTGCCAGCAGCTTACGACTCAGCTTGAACACTGAAGCTTTCTTT. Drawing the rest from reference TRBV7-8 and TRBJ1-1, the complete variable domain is GAGVSQSPRYKVAKRGQDVALRCDPISGHVSLFWYQQALGQGPEFLTYFQNEAQLDKSGLPSDRFFAERPEGSVSTLKIQRTQQEDSAVYLCASSLRLSLNTEAFFGQGTRLTVV.

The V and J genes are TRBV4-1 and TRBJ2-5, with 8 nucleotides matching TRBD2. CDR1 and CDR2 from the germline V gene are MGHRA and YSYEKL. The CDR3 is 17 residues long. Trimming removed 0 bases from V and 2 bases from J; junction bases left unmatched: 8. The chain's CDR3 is CASSQDRTSGRQETQYF. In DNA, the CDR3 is TGCGCCAGCAGCCAAGATCGTACTAGCGGCCGACAAGAGACCCAGTACTTC.

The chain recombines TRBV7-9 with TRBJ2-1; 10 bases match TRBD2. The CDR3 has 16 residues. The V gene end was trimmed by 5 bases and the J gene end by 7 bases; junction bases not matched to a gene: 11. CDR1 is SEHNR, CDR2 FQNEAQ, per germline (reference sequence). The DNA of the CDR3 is TGTGCCAGCAGCCCACGAAGAACTAGCGGGGAAAATGAGCAGTTCTTC. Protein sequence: CASSPRRTSGENEQFF.

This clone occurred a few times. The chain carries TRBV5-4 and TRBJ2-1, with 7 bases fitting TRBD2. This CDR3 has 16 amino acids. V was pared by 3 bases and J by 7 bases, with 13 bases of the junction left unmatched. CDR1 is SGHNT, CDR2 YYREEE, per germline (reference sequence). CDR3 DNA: TGTGCCAGCAGCTCCCCGAGGGAGGGGCGTAGTAATGAGCAGTTCTTC. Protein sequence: CASSSPREGRSNEQFF.

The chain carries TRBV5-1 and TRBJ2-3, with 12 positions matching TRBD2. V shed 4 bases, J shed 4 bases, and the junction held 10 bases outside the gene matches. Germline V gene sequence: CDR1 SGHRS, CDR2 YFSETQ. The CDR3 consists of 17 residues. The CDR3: CASSETTSGRGADTQYF. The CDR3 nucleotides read TGCGCCAGCAGCGAAACGACTAGCGGGAGAGGGGCAGATACGCAGTATTTT.

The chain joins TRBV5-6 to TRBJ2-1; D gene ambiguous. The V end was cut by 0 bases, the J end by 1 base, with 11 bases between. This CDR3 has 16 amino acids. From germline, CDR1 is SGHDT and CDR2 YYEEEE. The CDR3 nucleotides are TGTGCCAGCAGCTTGGCCCTCAGTCTATCCTACAATGAGCAGTTCTTC. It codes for CASSLALSLSYNEQFF.

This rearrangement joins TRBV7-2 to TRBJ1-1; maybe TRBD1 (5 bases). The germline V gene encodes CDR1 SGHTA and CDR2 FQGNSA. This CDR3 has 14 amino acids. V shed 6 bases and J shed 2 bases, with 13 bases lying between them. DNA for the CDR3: TGTGCCAGCAGGAGCTTGGGACCAAACACTGAAGCTTTCTTT. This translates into CASRSLGPNTEAFF. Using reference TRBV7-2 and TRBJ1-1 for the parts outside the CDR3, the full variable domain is GAGVSQSPSNKVTEKGKDVELRCDPISGHTALYWYRQSLGQGLEFLIYFQGNSAPDKSGLPSDRFSAERTGGSVSTLTIQRTQQEDSAVYLCASRSLGPNTEAFFGQGTRLTVV.

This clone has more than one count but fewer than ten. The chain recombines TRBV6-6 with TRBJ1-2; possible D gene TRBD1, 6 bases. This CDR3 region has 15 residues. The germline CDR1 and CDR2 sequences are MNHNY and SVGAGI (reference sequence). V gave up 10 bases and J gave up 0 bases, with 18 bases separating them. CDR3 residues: CATKKGQTSNYGYTF. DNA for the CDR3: TGTGCCACCAAGAAGGGACAAACGTCTAACTATGGCTACACCTTC.

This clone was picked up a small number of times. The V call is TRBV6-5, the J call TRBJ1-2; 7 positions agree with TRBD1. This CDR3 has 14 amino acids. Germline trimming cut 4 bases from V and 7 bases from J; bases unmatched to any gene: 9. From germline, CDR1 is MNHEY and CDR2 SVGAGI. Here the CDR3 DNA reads TGTGCCAGCAGTTCCTGGGACAGCGGCTCTGGCTACACCTTC. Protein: CASSSWDSGSGYTF.

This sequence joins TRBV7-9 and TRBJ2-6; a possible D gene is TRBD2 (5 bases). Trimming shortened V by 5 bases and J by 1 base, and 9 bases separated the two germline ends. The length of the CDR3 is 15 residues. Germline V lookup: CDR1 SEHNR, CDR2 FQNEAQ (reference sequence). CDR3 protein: CASSLSGSGANVLTF. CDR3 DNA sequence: TGTGCCAGCAGCCTGTCGGGATCTGGGGCCAACGTCCTGACTTTC.

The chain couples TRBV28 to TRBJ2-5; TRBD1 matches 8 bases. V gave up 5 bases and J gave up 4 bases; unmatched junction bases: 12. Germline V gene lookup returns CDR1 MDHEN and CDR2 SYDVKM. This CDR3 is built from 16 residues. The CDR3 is CASSGSGTGTLETQYF. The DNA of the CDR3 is TGTGCCAGCAGTGGAAGTGGGACAGGCACCCTAGAGACCCAGTACTTC. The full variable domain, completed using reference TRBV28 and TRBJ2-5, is DVKVTQSSRYLVKRTGEKVFLECVQDMDHENMFWYRQDPGLGLRLIYFSYDVKMKEKGDIPEGYSVSREKKERFSLILESASTNQTSMYLCASSGSGTGTLETQYFGPGTRLLVL.

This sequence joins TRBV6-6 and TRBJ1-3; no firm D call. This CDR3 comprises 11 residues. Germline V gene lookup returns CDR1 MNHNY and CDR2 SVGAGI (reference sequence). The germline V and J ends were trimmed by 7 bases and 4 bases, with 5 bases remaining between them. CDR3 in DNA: TGTGCCAGCACGGTCGGAAACACCATATATTTT. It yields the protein CASTVGNTIYF.

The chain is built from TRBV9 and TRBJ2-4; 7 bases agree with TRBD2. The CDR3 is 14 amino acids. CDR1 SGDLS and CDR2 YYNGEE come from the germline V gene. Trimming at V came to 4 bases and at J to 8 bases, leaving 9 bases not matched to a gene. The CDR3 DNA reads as TGTGCCAGCAGCCGGGGAGGGAGTTATGACATTCAGTACTTC. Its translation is CASSRGGSYDIQYF. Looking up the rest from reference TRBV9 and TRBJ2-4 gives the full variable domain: DSGVTQTPKHLITATGQRVTLRCSPRSGDLSVYWYQQSLDQGLQFLIQYYNGEERAKGNILERFSAQQFPDLHSELNLSSLELGDSALYFCASSRGGSYDIQYFGAGTRLSVL.

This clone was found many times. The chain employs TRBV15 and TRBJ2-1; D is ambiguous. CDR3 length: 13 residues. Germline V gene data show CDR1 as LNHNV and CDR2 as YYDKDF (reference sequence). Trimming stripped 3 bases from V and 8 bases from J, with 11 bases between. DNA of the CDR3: TGTGCCACCAGCAGGTCCCGGAGCGATGAGCAGTTCTTC. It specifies CATSRSRSDEQFF.

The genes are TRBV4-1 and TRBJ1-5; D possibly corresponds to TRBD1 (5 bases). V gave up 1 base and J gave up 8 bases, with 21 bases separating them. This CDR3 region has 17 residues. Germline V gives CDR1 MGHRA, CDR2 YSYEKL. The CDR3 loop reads CASSQGAFQDSKEPQHF. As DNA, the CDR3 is TGCGCCAGCAGCCAAGGGGCCTTTCAAGACAGTAAAGAGCCCCAGCATTTT.

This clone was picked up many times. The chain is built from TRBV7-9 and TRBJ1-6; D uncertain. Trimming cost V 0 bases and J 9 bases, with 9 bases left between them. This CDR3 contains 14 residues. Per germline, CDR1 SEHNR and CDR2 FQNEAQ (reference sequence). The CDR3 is CASSLAGGGSPLHF. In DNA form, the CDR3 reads TGTGCCAGCAGCTTAGCGGGCGGTGGTTCACCCCTCCACTTT. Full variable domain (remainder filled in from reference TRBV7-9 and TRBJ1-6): DTGVSQNPRHKITKRGQNVTFRCDPISEHNRLYWYRQTLGQGPEFLTYFQNEAQLEKSRLLSDRFSAERPKGSFSTLEIQRTEQGDSAMYLCASSLAGGGSPLHFGNGTRLTVT.

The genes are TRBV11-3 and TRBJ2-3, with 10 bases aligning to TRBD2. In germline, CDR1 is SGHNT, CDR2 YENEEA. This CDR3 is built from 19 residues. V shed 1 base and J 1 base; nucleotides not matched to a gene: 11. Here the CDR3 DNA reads TGTGCCAGCAGCTTAGGTCGGACTAGCGGTCCCGGTGGCACAGATACGCAGTATTTT. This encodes CASSLGRTSGPGGTDTQYF.

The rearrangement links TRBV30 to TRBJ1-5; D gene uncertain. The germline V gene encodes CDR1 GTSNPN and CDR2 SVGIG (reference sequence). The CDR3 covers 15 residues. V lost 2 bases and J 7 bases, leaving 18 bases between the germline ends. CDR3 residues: CAWSPRVSAIQPQHF. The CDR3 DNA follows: TGTGCCTGGAGTCCTAGGGTCTCAGCAATCCAGCCCCAGCATTTT.

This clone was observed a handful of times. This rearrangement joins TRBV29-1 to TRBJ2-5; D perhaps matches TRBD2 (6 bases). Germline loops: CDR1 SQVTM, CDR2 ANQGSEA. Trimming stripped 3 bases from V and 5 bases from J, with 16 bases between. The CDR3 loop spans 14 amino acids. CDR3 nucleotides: TGCAGCGTTGAGGGTTTGGCTAGCGAGGAGACCCAGTACTTC. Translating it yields CSVEGLASEETQYF.

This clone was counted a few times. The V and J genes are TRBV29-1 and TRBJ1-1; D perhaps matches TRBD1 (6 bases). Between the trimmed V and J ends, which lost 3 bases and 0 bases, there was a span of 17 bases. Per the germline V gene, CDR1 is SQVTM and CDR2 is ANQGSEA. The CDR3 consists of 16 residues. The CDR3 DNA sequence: TGCAGCGTTGAGGGCATTTCGGGGGCGCTGAACACTGAAGCTTTCTTT. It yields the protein CSVEGISGALNTEAFF.

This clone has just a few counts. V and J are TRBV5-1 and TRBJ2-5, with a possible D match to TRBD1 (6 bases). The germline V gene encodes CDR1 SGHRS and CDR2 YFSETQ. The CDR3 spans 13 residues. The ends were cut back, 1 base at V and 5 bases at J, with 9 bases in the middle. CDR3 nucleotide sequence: TGCGCCAGCAGCTTGCCAGGGGCGGAGACCCAGTACTTC. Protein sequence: CASSLPGAETQYF.

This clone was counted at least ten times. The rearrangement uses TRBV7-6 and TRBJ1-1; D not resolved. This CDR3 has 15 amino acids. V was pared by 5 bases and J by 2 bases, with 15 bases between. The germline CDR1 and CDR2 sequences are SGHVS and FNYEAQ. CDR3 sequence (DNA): TGTGCCAGCAGCCCCGCCCCCTGGACTAACACTGAAGCTTTCTTT. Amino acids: CASSPAPWTNTEAFF.

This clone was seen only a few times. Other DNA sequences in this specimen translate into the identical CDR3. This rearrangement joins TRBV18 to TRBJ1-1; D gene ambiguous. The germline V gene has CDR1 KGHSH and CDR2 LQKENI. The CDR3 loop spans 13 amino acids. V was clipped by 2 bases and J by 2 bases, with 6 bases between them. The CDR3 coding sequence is TGTGCCAGCTCACCAACGGTCAACACTGAAGCTTTCTTT. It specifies CASSPTVNTEAFF.

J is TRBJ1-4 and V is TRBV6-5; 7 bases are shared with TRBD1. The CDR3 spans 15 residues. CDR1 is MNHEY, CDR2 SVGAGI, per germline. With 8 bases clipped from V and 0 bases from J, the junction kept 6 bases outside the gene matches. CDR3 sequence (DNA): TGTGCCAGCGCGACAGGGTTTGCAACTAATGAAAAACTGTTTTTT. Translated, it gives CASATGFATNEKLFF.

The CDR3 DNA reads TGTGCCAGCAGTTCAGACGGTCTTGAAGCAGATACGCAGTATTTT. This gives the protein CASSSDGLEADTQYF. V and J are TRBV27 and TRBJ2-3; D is undetermined. The CDR3 sequence is 15 residues long. In germline, CDR1 is MNHEY, CDR2 SMNVEV (reference sequence). The V gene lost 4 bases and the J gene lost 4 bases, with 15 bases spanning the gap.

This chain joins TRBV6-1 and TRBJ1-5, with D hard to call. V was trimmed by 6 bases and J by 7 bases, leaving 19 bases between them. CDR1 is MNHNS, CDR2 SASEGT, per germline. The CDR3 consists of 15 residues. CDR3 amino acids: CASRELRGPIQPQHF. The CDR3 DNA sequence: TGTGCCAGCAGGGAGCTGAGAGGGCCTATACAGCCCCAGCATTTT.

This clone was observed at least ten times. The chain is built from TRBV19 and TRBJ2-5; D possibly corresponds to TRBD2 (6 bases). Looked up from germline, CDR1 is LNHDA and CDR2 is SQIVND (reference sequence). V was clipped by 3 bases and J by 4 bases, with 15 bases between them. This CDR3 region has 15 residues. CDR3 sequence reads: CASSISSQGGETQYF. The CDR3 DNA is TGTGCCAGTAGTATTTCTTCTCAGGGAGGAGAGACCCAGTACTTC.

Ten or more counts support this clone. The CDR3 DNA sequence: TGTGCCAGCAGTTCCGACAGGGGGCAAGATCAGCCCCAGCATTTT. Its translation is CASSSDRGQDQPQHF. This rearrangement joins TRBV28 to TRBJ1-5; 10 nucleotides agree with TRBD1. V dropped 4 bases and J dropped 5; count of bases not matched to a gene: 5. Germline values: CDR1 MDHEN, CDR2 SYDVKM. This CDR3 spans 15 amino acids.